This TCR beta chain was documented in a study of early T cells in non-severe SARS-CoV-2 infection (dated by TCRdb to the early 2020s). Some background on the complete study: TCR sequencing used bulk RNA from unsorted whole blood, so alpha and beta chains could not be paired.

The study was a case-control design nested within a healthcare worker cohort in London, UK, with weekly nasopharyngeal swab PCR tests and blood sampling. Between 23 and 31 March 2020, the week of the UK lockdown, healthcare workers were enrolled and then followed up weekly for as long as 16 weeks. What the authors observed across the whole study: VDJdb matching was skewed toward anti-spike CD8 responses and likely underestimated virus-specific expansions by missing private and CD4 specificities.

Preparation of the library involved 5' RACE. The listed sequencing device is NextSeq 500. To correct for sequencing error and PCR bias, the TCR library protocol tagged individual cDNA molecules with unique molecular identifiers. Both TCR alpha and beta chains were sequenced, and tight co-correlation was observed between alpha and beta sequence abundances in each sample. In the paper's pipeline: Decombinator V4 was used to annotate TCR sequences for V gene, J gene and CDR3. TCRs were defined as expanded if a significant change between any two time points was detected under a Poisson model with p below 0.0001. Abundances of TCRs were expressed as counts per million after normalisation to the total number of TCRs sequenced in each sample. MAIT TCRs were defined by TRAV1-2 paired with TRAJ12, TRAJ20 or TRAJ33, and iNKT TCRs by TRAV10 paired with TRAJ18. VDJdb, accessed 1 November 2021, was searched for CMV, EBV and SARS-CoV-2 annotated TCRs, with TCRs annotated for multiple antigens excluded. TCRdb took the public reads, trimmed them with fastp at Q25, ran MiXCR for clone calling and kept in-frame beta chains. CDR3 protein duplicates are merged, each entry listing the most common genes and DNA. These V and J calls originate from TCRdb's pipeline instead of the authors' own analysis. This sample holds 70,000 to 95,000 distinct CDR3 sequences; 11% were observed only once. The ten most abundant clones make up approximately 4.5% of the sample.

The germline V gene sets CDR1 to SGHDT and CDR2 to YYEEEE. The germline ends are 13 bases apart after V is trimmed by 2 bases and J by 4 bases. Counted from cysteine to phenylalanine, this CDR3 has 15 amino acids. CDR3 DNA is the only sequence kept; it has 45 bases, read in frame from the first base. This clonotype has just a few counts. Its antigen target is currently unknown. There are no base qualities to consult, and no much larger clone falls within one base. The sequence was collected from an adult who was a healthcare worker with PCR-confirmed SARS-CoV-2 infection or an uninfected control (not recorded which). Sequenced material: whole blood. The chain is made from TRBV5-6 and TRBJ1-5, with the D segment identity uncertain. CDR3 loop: CASSLSPFWNQPQHF. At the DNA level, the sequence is TGTGCCAGCAGCTTAAGTCCCTTTTGGAATCAGCCCCAGCATTTT. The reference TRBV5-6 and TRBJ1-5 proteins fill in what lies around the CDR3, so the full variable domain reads DAGVTQSPTHLIKTRGQQVTLRCSPKSGHDTVSWYQQALGQGPQFIFQYYEEEERQRGNFPDRFSGHQFPNYSSELNVNALLLGDSALYLCASSLSPFWNQPQHFGDGTRLSIL.